The clone carrying this T cell receptor (beta chain) was counted only a few times. What it recognizes is unknown. This record comes from a study of regulatory T cells in long-lasting Graves disease. Overall study findings and caveats: Persistent disease preferred TRBV28, TRBJ1-2 and TRBJ2-5. Thyroid tissue was not studied; only peripheral blood was.

This sample's time point: persistent/refractory GD, antithyroid drugs over 5 years with positive TRAb. PBMC RNA was the source of the TCR library. It was an endocrinology department in Xi'an, China, that provided the patients. HTBI primers from iRepertoire and Arm-PCR of CDR3 regions yielded the TCR beta libraries. One entry per CDR3 protein, called by TCRdb with MiXCR from the multiplex PCR reads. In the table there are hundreds of thousands of distinct CDR3 sequences, around 20% of which are singletons. Per the germline V gene, CDR1 is MGHRA and CDR2 is YSYEKL. V was cut by 0 bases and J by 1 base, with 9 bases left in between. The CDR3 runs 15 residues.

Sequencing was performed on peripheral blood mononuclear cells (PBMCs), taken when the disease was refractory, from a patient treated with antithyroid drugs. The sequence was collected from a female donor with Graves disease. V gene TRBV4-1 combines with J gene TRBJ1-2; no clear D. CDR3 bases: TGCGCCAGCAGCCAAGAAGCTAGGCTTAACTATGGCTACACCTTC. Protein sequence: CASSQEARLNYGYTF.